The entry below gives a single T cell receptor (beta chain) sequence along with its context. Trimming cost V 3 bases and J 5 bases; bases outside gene matches: 12. The CDR3 covers 18 residues. Germline CDR1 and CDR2: SGDLS and YYNGEE. An input of roughly 0.5 to 1 ug of RNA was subjected to reverse transcription using random hexamers. Using its own MiXCR run on the immunoSEQ multiplex PCR reads, TCRdb lists one record per CDR3 protein. The data show some 300,000 distinct CDR3 sequences, approximately 89% seen once. The entry originates in a study of CD8 T cells in Susac syndrome. The sequenced material came from CD8+ T cells from PBMCs. V usage is TRBV9 and J usage is TRBJ2-5, with 14 bases matching TRBD2. This TCR came from a human donor with multiple sclerosis. The CDR3: CASSAAGTSGSRRETQYF. DNA for the CDR3: TGTGCCAGCAGCGCCGCCGGGACTAGCGGGAGTAGGCGGGAGACCCAGTACTTC.